The 10 T cell receptor beta chains below were found in one sample sequenced in a study of blood T cell repertoires in COVID-19. The data were produced by immunoSEQ multiplex PCR, yet TCRdb's version contains in-frame clones alone and is incomplete. The data contain hundreds of thousands of clones, approximately 84% of them seen just once; the ten biggest clones take up around 2%. The sequencing input was peripheral blood. These receptors all stem from an elderly woman with acute or convalescent COVID-19.

This chain joins TRBV2 and TRBJ1-2; D possibly corresponds to TRBD1 (5 bases). The CDR3 runs to 14 residues. V lost 9 bases to trimming and J lost 8 bases, with 22 bases between them. CDR1 and CDR2 from the germline V gene are SNHLY and FYNNEI. The CDR3 here is CARFDLSGGKGYTF. The CDR3 DNA is TGTGCCAGATTCGACCTTAGCGGGGGAAAAGGCTACACCTTC.

The chain has TRBV7-2 and TRBJ2-2; 13 bases match TRBD2. The CDR3 runs to 19 residues. Germline CDR1 and CDR2: SGHTA and FQGNSA. With 0 bases clipped from V and 7 bases from J, the junction kept 11 bases outside the gene matches. The CDR3: CASSLAFGLAGEMGGELFF. CDR3 nucleotides: TGTGCCAGCAGCTTAGCTTTTGGACTAGCGGGAGAAATGGGCGGGGAGCTGTTTTTT.

This clone was observed a single time. J is TRBJ1-2 and V is TRBV28; 7 positions match TRBD1. The CDR3 has 21 amino acids. Per the germline V gene, CDR1 is MDHEN and CDR2 is SYDVKM. The junction had 27 bases not matched to a gene; V was cut back by 3 bases and J by 5 bases. For the CDR3, the DNA is TGTGCCAGCAGTTTTGTCTCATTGCGGGGCCCGACTCCGGGACAGATATATGGCTACACCTTC. It codes for CASSFVSLRGPTPGQIYGYTF.

CDR3 sequence: CASSIPGTGFYEQYF. CDR3 bases: TGTGCCAGCAGTATCCCCGGGACAGGGTTTTACGAGCAGTACTTC. The rearrangement joins TRBV27 to TRBJ2-7; 9 bases map to TRBD1. V shed 5 bases and J 4 bases; nucleotides not matched to a gene: 9. Germline V gene lookup returns CDR1 MNHEY and CDR2 SMNVEV (reference sequence). The length of the CDR3 is 15 residues.

The V gene is TRBV28, the J gene TRBJ1-2, with 9 bases identical to TRBD1. In germline, CDR1 is MDHEN, CDR2 SYDVKM. The CDR3 is made up of 13 amino acids. V was clipped by 6 bases and J by 7 bases; unmatched bases: 6. Here the CDR3 reads CASSRQGESGYTF. Here the CDR3 DNA reads TGTGCCAGCAGCCGACAGGGGGAAAGTGGCTACACCTTC.

This sequence joins TRBV29-1 and TRBJ2-1, with 11 bases fitting TRBD2. The CDR3 covers 17 residues. J was trimmed by 2 bases and V by 6 bases; bases with no gene match: 12. Germline CDR1 reads SQVTM; CDR2 reads ANQGSEA. CDR3 region: CSVAGLAERRPYNEQFF. In nucleotides, the CDR3 is TGCAGCGTGGCGGGACTAGCGGAACGAAGGCCCTACAATGAGCAGTTCTTC.

The V call is TRBV7-9, the J call TRBJ2-2; TRBD1 might be the D (6 bases). Trimming removed 4 bases from V and 0 bases from J, with 9 bases in between. This CDR3 has 15 residues. Germline V gene lookup returns CDR1 SEHNR and CDR2 FQNEAQ (reference sequence). The CDR3: CASSYRASNTGELFF. In DNA form, the CDR3 reads TGTGCCAGCAGCTACAGGGCTTCGAACACCGGGGAGCTGTTTTTT.

The V and J genes are TRBV10-1 and TRBJ2-3; 7 nucleotides agree with TRBD2. From germline, CDR1 is WNHNN and CDR2 SYGVQD (reference sequence). The J segment lost 1 base and the V segment lost 2 bases, leaving 3 bases of the junction unmatched. The CDR3 covers 15 residues. The CDR3 sequence: CASSEPREGTDTQYF. Here the CDR3 DNA reads TGCGCCAGCAGTGAGCCTCGGGAGGGCACAGATACGCAGTATTTT.

The chain carries TRBV7-9 and TRBJ1-2; D gene unclear. Germline assignment: CDR1 SEHNR and CDR2 FQNEAQ (reference sequence). The CDR3 has 14 amino acids. Trimming left V 5 bases short and J 1 base short, with 11 bases between. CDR3: CASSPVGVNYGYTF. CDR3 in DNA: TGTGCCAGCAGCCCCGTCGGGGTTAACTATGGCTACACCTTC.

The rearrangement links TRBV10-3 to TRBJ1-1, with 11 bases aligning to TRBD1. Germline-derived CDR1 and CDR2 are ENHRY and SYGVKD. The J segment lost 3 bases and the V segment lost 0 bases, leaving 3 bases of the junction unmatched. There are 16 residues in the CDR3. CDR3 amino acids: CAISESGTGGDTEAFF. DNA for the CDR3: TGTGCCATCAGTGAGTCAGGGACAGGGGGGGACACTGAAGCTTTCTTT.